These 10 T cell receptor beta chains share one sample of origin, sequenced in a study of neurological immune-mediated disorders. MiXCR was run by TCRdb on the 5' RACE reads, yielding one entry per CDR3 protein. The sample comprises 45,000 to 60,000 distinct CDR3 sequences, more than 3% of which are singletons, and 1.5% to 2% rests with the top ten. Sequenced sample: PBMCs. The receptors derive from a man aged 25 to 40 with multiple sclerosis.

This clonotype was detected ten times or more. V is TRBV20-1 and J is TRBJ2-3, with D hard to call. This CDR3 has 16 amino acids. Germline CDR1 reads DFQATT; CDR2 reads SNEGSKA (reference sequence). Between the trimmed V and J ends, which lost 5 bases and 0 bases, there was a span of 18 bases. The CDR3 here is CSAQTRLVLSTDTQYF. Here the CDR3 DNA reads TGCAGTGCTCAGACTCGGCTAGTCCTTAGCACAGATACGCAGTATTTT.

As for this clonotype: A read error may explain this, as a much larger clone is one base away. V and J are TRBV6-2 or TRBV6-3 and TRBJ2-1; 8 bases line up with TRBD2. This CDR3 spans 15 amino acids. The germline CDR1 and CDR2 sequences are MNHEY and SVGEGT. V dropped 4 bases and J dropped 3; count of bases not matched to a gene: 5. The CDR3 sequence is CASSSGTRDYNEQFF. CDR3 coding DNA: TGTGCCAGCAGTTCCGGGACTAGAGACTACAATGAGCAGTTCTTC.

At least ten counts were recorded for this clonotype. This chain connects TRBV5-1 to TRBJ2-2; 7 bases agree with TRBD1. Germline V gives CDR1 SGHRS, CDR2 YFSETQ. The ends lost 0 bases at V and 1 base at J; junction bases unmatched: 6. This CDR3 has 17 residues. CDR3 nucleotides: TGCGCCAGCAGCTTGGCCTCCCGACAGGGGAACACCGGGGAGCTGTTTTTT. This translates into CASSLASRQGNTGELFF.

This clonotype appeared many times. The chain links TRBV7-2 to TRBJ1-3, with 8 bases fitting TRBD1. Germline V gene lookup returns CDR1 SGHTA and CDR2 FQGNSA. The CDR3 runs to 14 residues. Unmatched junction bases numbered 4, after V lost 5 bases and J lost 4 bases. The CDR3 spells CASSPGTGGNTIYF. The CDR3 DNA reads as TGTGCCAGCAGCCCCGGGACAGGAGGAAACACCATATATTTT.

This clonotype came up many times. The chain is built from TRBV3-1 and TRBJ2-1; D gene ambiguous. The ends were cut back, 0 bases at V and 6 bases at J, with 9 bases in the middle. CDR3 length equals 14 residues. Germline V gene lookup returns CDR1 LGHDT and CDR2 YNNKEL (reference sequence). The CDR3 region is CASSQDMSSNEQFF. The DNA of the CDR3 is TGTGCCAGCAGCCAAGATATGAGCTCCAATGAGCAGTTCTTC.

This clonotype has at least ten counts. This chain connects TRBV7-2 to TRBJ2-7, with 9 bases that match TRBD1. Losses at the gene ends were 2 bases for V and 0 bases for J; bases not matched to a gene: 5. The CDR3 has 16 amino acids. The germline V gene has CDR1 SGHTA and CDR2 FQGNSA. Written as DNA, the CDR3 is TGTGCCAGCAGCTTATTGGGGACAGGGACCTCCTACGAGCAGTACTTC. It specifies CASSLLGTGTSYEQYF.

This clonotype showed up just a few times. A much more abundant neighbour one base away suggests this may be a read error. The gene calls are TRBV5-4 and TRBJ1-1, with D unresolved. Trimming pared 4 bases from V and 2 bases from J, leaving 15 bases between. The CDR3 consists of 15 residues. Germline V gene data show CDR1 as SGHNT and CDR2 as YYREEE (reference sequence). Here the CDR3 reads CASSGKPGKNTEAFF. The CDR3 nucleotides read TGTGCCAGCAGCGGAAAACCGGGAAAAAACACTGAAGCTTTCTTT.

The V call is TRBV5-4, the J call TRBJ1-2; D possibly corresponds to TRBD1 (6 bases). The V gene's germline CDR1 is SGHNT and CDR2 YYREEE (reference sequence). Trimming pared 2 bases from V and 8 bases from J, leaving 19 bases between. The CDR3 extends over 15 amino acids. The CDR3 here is CASSLDRVQGRGYTF. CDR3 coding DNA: TGTGCCAGCAGCTTAGATCGGGTACAGGGTCGAGGCTACACCTTC.

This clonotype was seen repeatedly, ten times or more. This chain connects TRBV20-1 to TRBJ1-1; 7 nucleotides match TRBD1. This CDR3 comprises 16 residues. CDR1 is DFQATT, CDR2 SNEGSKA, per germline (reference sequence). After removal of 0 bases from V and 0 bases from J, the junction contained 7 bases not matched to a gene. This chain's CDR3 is CSARDRGPGVNTEAFF. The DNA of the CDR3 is TGCAGTGCTAGAGATAGGGGGCCTGGGGTGAACACTGAAGCTTTCTTT.

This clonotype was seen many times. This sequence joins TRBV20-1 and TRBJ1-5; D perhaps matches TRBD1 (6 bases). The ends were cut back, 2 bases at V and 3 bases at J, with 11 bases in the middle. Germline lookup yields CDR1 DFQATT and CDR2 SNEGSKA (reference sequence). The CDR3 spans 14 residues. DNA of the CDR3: TGCAGTGCTAGAAGGGGGGGCCTCAATCAGCCCCAGCATTTT. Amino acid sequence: CSARRGGLNQPQHF.